Below, 28 T cell receptor beta chains from the same sample are listed, as sequenced in a study of cytomegalovirus exposure and HLA in healthy donors. Amplification used 60 Vbeta primers and 13 Jbeta primers. The method was immunoSEQ multiplex PCR; TCRdb's version includes in-frame clones alone and lacks a portion of them. Among around 140,000 clones, more than 70% were seen once, and the ten largest hold about 2.5%. The sequenced sample was PBMCs. The receptors stem from a man aged 50 to 59 in good health and CMV-seronegative.

The chain recombines TRBV7-9 with TRBJ2-3, with D possibly being TRBD1 (5 bases). CDR3 length: 12 amino acids. CDR1 is SEHNR and CDR2 is FQNEAQ in the germline V gene (reference sequence). Trimming removed 6 bases from V and 9 bases from J, with 13 bases in between. The CDR3 DNA reads TGTGCCAGCAGAGCACAGGAACACACGCAGTATTTT. Its protein is CASRAQEHTQYF.

V is TRBV27 and J is TRBJ2-1; D is possibly TRBD2 (5 bases). CDR1 is MNHEY and CDR2 is SMNVEV in the germline V gene (reference sequence). CDR3 size: 16 residues. V gave up 7 bases and J gave up 0 bases, with 16 bases separating them. This CDR3 reads CASTPDGAGSYNEQFF. Here the CDR3 DNA reads TGTGCCAGCACACCCGACGGTGCGGGCTCCTACAATGAGCAGTTCTTC.

This sequence joins TRBV9 and TRBJ2-1, with 10 bases aligning to TRBD2. Per germline, CDR1 SGDLS and CDR2 YYNGEE. There are 14 residues in the CDR3. Germline trimming cut 3 bases from V and 9 bases from J; bases unmatched to any gene: 6. The CDR3 coding sequence is TGTGCCAGCAGCGGGATAGCGGGGGGTGGTGAGCAGTTCTTC. Its translation is CASSGIAGGGEQFF. The entire variable domain, with the rest obtained from reference TRBV9 and TRBJ2-1, is as follows: DSGVTQTPKHLITATGQRVTLRCSPRSGDLSVYWYQQSLDQGLQFLIQYYNGEERAKGNILERFSAQQFPDLHSELNLSSLELGDSALYFCASSGIAGGGEQFFGPGTRLTVL.

The chain recombines TRBV27 with TRBJ2-2; D gene uncertain. The CDR3 has 16 amino acids. Looked up from germline, CDR1 is MNHEY and CDR2 is SMNVEV (reference sequence). The V end was cut by 6 bases, the J end by 8 bases, with 22 bases between. CDR3 nucleotides: TGTGCCAGCAGCCAAATCTGGTCGCAGTCAGATGGGGAGCTGTTTTTT. Residues: CASSQIWSQSDGELFF.

The chain links TRBV18 to TRBJ2-7, with D possibly being TRBD1 (6 bases). V dropped 3 bases and J dropped 12 bases, with 24 bases sitting between them. Per germline, CDR1 KGHSH and CDR2 LQKENI. The CDR3 covers 15 residues. The CDR3 sequence: CASSPYRELEKSGYF. The DNA of the CDR3 is TGTGCCAGCTCACCCTACAGGGAGTTAGAAAAATCGGGGTACTTC.

The V gene is TRBV25-1, the J gene TRBJ2-2; 7 nucleotides line up with TRBD1. The germline gives CDR1 MGHDK, CDR2 SYGVNS. The CDR3 loop spans 15 amino acids. With 5 bases clipped from V and 3 bases from J, the junction kept 6 bases outside the gene matches. The CDR3 coding sequence is TGTGCCAGCAGTACCAGGACAGGACACACCGGGGAGCTGTTTTTT. Amino acid sequence: CASSTRTGHTGELFF.

The table lists this clone with a count of one. The chain uses TRBV6-5 and TRBJ1-1; D unclear. V lost 6 bases and J lost 5, with 16 bases in between. Germline V CDR1 and CDR2: MNHEY, SVGAGI. This CDR3 spans 14 amino acids. The CDR3 sequence is CASRRDAAETEAFF. CDR3 nucleotide sequence: TGTGCCAGCAGACGCGACGCGGCGGAGACTGAAGCTTTCTTT.

This clone was observed a handful of times. The rearrangement uses TRBV7-3 and TRBJ2-2; 7 bases match TRBD2. The V and J ends lost 1 base and 2 bases, in that order; junction bases with no gene match: 4. The length of the CDR3 is 16 residues. The germline V gene has CDR1 SGHTA and CDR2 FQGTGA. The CDR3: CASSLNGRVNTGELFF. The CDR3 nucleotides are TGTGCCAGCAGCTTAAATGGGAGGGTCAACACCGGGGAGCTGTTTTTT.

The gene calls are TRBV2 and TRBJ1-2; D not resolved. The CDR3 totals 15 residues. V gave up 4 bases and J gave up 3 bases, with 15 bases separating them. Germline V gives CDR1 SNHLY, CDR2 FYNNEI. Here the CDR3 reads CASSVFRGSDYGYTF. The CDR3 coding sequence is TGTGCCAGCAGTGTTTTTCGGGGTTCGGACTATGGCTACACCTTC.

About this clone itself: The sample contains more than one DNA sequence encoding this CDR3. The chain joins TRBV5-1 to TRBJ1-5; D remains ambiguous. Germline CDR1 reads SGHRS; CDR2 reads YFSETQ. The V end lost 4 bases, the J end lost 3 bases, and 11 bases lay between the germline ends. The CDR3 length is 14 residues. As DNA, the CDR3 is TGCGCCAGCAGCCCCGGAGGACCCAATCAGCCCCAGCATTTT. As protein: CASSPGGPNQPQHF.

V usage is TRBV11-2 and J usage is TRBJ2-2; D remains unclear. Trimming shortened V by 5 bases and J by 6 bases, and 13 bases separated the two germline ends. The CDR3 contains 14 residues. Germline assignment: CDR1 SGHAT and CDR2 FQNNGV. CDR3 region: CASSLPMGSGELFF. CDR3 nucleotides: TGTGCCAGCAGCCTTCCGATGGGCTCCGGGGAGCTGTTTTTT.

The V gene is TRBV7-3, the J gene TRBJ2-3; D might be TRBD1 (8 bases). Between the trimmed V and J ends, which lost 4 bases and 4 bases, there was a span of 24 bases. CDR1 and CDR2 from the germline V gene are SGHTA and FQGTGA. The CDR3 totals 18 residues. Written as DNA, the CDR3 is TGTGCCAGCAGCTCAAAGATCACACAGGGGGGGAACGCAGATACGCAGTATTTT. Translation gives CASSSKITQGGNADTQYF.

The rearrangement uses TRBV28 and TRBJ2-7; 14 bases align to TRBD2. CDR1 and CDR2 from the germline V gene are MDHEN and SYDVKM. The CDR3 runs to 17 residues. J gave up 5 bases and V 5 bases, and 11 bases lay outside the gene matches. The CDR3 nucleotides read TGTGCCAGCAGTATCCCGGGGACTAGCGGGAGCGGCCACGAGCAGTACTTC. Its protein product is CASSIPGTSGSGHEQYF. Together with reference TRBV28 and TRBJ2-7, the CDR3 gives the full variable domain: DVKVTQSSRYLVKRTGEKVFLECVQDMDHENMFWYRQDPGLGLRLIYFSYDVKMKEKGDIPEGYSVSREKKERFSLILESASTNQTSMYLCASSIPGTSGSGHEQYFGPGTRLTVT.

The chain couples TRBV6-5 to TRBJ2-3, with 7 bases aligning to TRBD2. This CDR3 has 15 amino acids. V shed 6 bases and J 4 bases; nucleotides not matched to a gene: 10. Germline CDR1 and CDR2: MNHEY and SVGAGI. The CDR3 region has the DNA TGTGCCAGCAGCCTGGTGGGGGGGAGGGCAGATACGCAGTATTTT. This translates into CASSLVGGRADTQYF.

This clone showed up just a few times. The chain is built from TRBV11-2 and TRBJ1-2, with 7 bases that match TRBD1. This CDR3 comprises 15 residues. CDR1 and CDR2 (germline): SGHAT, FQNNGV. J gave up 7 bases and V 3 bases, and 11 bases lay outside the gene matches. CDR3 protein: CASSFEVGQRSGYTF. CDR3 nucleotide sequence: TGTGCCAGCAGCTTCGAGGTGGGACAGAGAAGTGGCTACACCTTC.

The rearrangement links TRBV6-1 to TRBJ1-6, with D possibly matching TRBD1 (6 bases). This CDR3 comprises 14 residues. Germline lookup yields CDR1 MNHNS and CDR2 SASEGT. V was cut by 4 bases and J by 10 bases, with 14 bases left in between. CDR3 nucleotide sequence: TGTGCCAGCAGTGTAGGGGGTCGGGCGTCACCCCTCCACTTT. The encoded protein is CASSVGGRASPLHF.

This clone was seen only once. Other nucleotide sequences from this sample produce the same CDR3. J is TRBJ1-1 and V is TRBV5-6, with D tentatively TRBD1 (5 bases). V lost 6 bases and J lost 8, with 14 bases in between. The CDR3 spans 12 residues. Germline CDR1 SGHDT, CDR2 YYEEEE. CDR3 amino acids: CASNHWGREAFF. CDR3 bases: TGTGCCAGCAATCACTGGGGGAGGGAAGCTTTCTTT.

This clone has a handful of counts. V usage is TRBV29-1 and J usage is TRBJ1-4; 10 positions agree with TRBD1. The CDR3 is 14 amino acids. Germline values: CDR1 SQVTM, CDR2 ANQGSEA. With 0 bases clipped from V and 8 bases from J, the junction kept 3 bases outside the gene matches. DNA of the CDR3: TGCAGCGTTGAAGATGACAGGGGGCGCGAAAAACTGTTTTTT. It encodes CSVEDDRGREKLFF. The full variable domain, completed using reference TRBV29-1 and TRBJ1-4, is SAVISQKPSRDICQRGTSLTIQCQVDSQVTMMFWYRQQPGQSLTLIATANQGSEATYESGFVIDKFPISRPNLTFSTLTVSNMSPEDSSIYLCSVEDDRGREKLFFGSGTQLSVL.

This chain links TRBV29-1 with TRBJ1-1; the D gene is possibly TRBD1 (5 bases). The germline V gene has CDR1 SQVTM and CDR2 ANQGSEA. The CDR3 has 11 amino acids. Trimming stripped 5 bases from V and 6 bases from J, with 10 bases between. DNA of the CDR3: TGCAGCGTTCTAGGGGAGGCTGAAGCTTTCTTT. Translating it yields CSVLGEAEAFF.

V and J are TRBV2 and TRBJ1-2, with unresolved D. This CDR3 spans 14 amino acids. Germline CDR1 reads SNHLY; CDR2 reads FYNNEI. V shed 0 bases and J shed 5 bases, with 10 bases lying between them. This CDR3 is CASSEAPSVYGYTF. CDR3 nucleotide sequence: TGTGCCAGCAGTGAAGCGCCGTCAGTTTATGGCTACACCTTC.

The chain carries TRBV5-6 and TRBJ2-5; TRBD1 matches at 7 bases. The V segment lost 6 bases and the J segment 5 bases; nucleotides outside the gene matches: 10. The CDR3 runs 14 residues. Germline-derived CDR1 and CDR2 are SGHDT and YYEEEE. CDR3 region: CASNPQGVKETQYF. The CDR3 DNA follows: TGTGCCAGCAACCCTCAGGGGGTTAAGGAGACCCAGTACTTC.

The CDR3 reads CASSPRDRGSVMFAGELFF. The CDR3 DNA reads as TGTGCCAGCAGCCCCCGGGACAGGGGGAGTGTGATGTTCGCCGGGGAGCTGTTTTTT. The chain is built from TRBV9 and TRBJ2-2, with 11 bases lining up with TRBD1. This CDR3 region has 19 residues. The germline gives CDR1 SGDLS, CDR2 YYNGEE. The V gene end was trimmed by 4 bases and the J gene end by 6 bases; junction bases not matched to a gene: 17.

V gene TRBV13 combines with J gene TRBJ2-7; possibly TRBD1 for D (7 bases). The V end lost 4 bases, the J end lost 7 bases, and 17 bases lay between the germline ends. Per germline, CDR1 PRHDT and CDR2 FYEKMQ (reference sequence). The CDR3 is 14 residues long. CDR3 region: CASSSTGPGREQYF. The CDR3 DNA follows: TGTGCCAGCAGCTCGACAGGGCCAGGGAGGGAGCAGTACTTC.

This clone has more than one count but fewer than ten. This chain joins TRBV5-4 and TRBJ2-7; 9 bases agree with TRBD2. Germline loops: CDR1 SGHNT, CDR2 YYREEE (reference sequence). V shed 3 bases, J shed 3 bases, and the junction held 7 bases outside the gene matches. There are 15 residues in the CDR3. The CDR3 spells CASSYSGSNDYEQYF. The DNA for the CDR3 is TGTGCCAGCAGCTATAGCGGGAGCAACGACTACGAGCAGTACTTC.

The chain joins TRBV7-3 to TRBJ1-2; TRBD1 agrees at 9 bases. The CDR3 has 18 amino acids. V shed 1 base and J 0 bases; nucleotides not matched to a gene: 9. The germline V gene encodes CDR1 SGHTA and CDR2 FQGTGA. CDR3 sequence (DNA): TGTGCCAGCAGCTTAATTAGAGAATGGACAGGGGCTAACTATGGCTACACCTTC. Translation: CASSLIREWTGANYGYTF.

The rearrangement links TRBV27 to TRBJ1-6; maybe TRBD1 (6 bases). In germline, CDR1 is MNHEY, CDR2 SMNVEV (reference sequence). Trimming pared 6 bases from V and 6 bases from J, leaving 12 bases between. The CDR3 spans 14 residues. Written as DNA, the CDR3 is TGTGCCAGCAGATCACAGGGTGGTAATTCACCCCTCCACTTT. Its protein is CASRSQGGNSPLHF.

The chain couples TRBV21-1 to TRBJ1-4; TRBD1 is taken as the D call from the table, unchecked against the DNA. TRBV21-1 is a pseudogene locus. The CDR3 loop spans 19 amino acids. In DNA, the CDR3 is TGTGCCAGCAGCGAGCAACCGGGACAGGGCTGTGCAACTAATGAAAAACTGTTTTTT. Its translation: CASSEQPGQGCATNEKLFF.

The chain employs TRBV6-5 and TRBJ1-1; 9 positions match TRBD1. The CDR3 loop spans 16 amino acids. CDR1 and CDR2 (germline): MNHEY, SVGAGI. V lost 2 bases and J lost 11; bases outside the gene matches: 15. The CDR3: CASSYAGGQGEQGAFF. CDR3 bases: TGTGCCAGCAGTTACGCCGGGGGACAGGGAGAACAGGGGGCTTTCTTT.